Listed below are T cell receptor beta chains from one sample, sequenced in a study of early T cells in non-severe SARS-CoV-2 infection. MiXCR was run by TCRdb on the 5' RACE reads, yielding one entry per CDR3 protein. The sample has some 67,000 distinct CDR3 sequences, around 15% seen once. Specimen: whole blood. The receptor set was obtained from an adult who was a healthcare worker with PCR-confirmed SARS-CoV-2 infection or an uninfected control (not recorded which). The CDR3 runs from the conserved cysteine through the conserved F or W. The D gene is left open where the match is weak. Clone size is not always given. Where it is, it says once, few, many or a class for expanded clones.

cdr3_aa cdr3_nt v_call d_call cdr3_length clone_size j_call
CASSQQGQLNQPQHF TGTGCCAGCAGCCAACAAGGACAGCTAAATCAGCCCCAGCATTTT TRBV12-3/TRBV12-4 NA 15 many TRBJ1-5
CASSSPGLAGGPRNEQFF TGTGCCAGCAGCAGCCCGGGACTAGCGGGGGGGCCGCGGAATGAGCAGTTCTTC TRBV11-3 TRBD2 18 NA TRBJ2-1
CSARDVRTGMSPYEQYF TGCAGTGCTAGAGATGTGAGGACAGGGATGTCACCGTACGAGCAGTACTTC TRBV20-1 TRBD1 17 NA TRBJ2-7
CASGAGLAIYNEQFF TGTGCCAGTGGAGCGGGTCTAGCGATCTACAATGAGCAGTTCTTC TRBV27 NA 15 few TRBJ2-1
CASSDSLDSYGYTF TGTGCCAGCAGTGACTCGTTGGACAGCTATGGCTACACCTTC TRBV6-1 NA 14 many TRBJ1-2
CASSFIGRGTEAFF TGTGCCAGCAGTTTTATCGGCAGGGGCACTGAAGCTTTCTTT TRBV12-3/TRBV12-4 NA 14 few TRBJ1-1
CASSRTLGGQETQYF TGTGCCAGCAGCCGGACCTTGGGGGGGCAAGAGACCCAGTACTTC TRBV7-3 TRBD2 15 NA TRBJ2-5
CASSFTSGVDRYGYTF TGTGCCAGCAGTTTTACCTCAGGGGTGGATCGCTATGGCTACACCTTC TRBV6-5 NA 16 few TRBJ1-2
CASKTSGGTDTQYF TGCGCCAGTAAGACTAGCGGGGGAACAGATACGCAGTATTTT TRBV5-1 TRBD2 14 NA TRBJ2-3
CASSWPGQGVDTQYF TGTGCCAGCAGTTGGCCTGGACAGGGAGTTGATACGCAGTATTTT TRBV28 TRBD1 15 many TRBJ2-3
CASSLRQQQETQYF TGCGCCAGCAGCCTGAGACAGCAGCAAGAGACCCAGTACTTC TRBV5-1 NA 14 NA TRBJ2-5
CASSNVGGRTEAFF TGTGCCAGCAGCAATGTCGGGGGTCGCACTGAAGCTTTCTTT TRBV21-1 NA 14 NA TRBJ1-1
CASADGRGHTDTQYF TGTGCCAGTGCCGACGGGCGGGGGCACACAGATACGCAGTATTTT TRBV19 NA 15 NA TRBJ2-3
CASSQGRSSGANVLTF TGTGCCAGCAGCCAGGGACGGAGCTCTGGGGCCAACGTCCTGACTTTC TRBV6-2/TRBV6-3 NA 16 many TRBJ2-6
CASSFDRGLSYEQYF TGTGCCAGCAGTTTCGACAGGGGGCTTAGCTACGAGCAGTACTTC TRBV6-6 TRBD1 15 NA TRBJ2-7
CASSRRSGGAPTDTQYF TGTGCCAGCAGCCGCCGGAGCGGGGGGGCGCCCACAGATACGCAGTATTTT TRBV7-2 TRBD2 17 few TRBJ2-3
CASTNRGPGDTQYF TGTGCCAGCACTAACCGGGGTCCAGGAGATACGCAGTATTTT TRBV7-6 NA 14 NA TRBJ2-3
CSVAGGVLTDTQYF TGCAGCGTTGCTGGGGGGGTGCTCACAGATACGCAGTATTTT TRBV29-1 TRBD2 14 NA TRBJ2-3
CASSPSMTGSGYTF TGTGCCAGCAGCCCCTCGATGACGGGCAGCGGCTACACCTTC TRBV7-8 NA 14 many TRBJ1-2
CASSRGTEDNQPQHF TGTGCCAGTAGTAGAGGGACAGAGGATAATCAGCCCCAGCATTTT TRBV19 TRBD1 15 NA TRBJ1-5
CASSDDRNSGNTIYF TGCGCCAGCAGCGATGACCGCAACTCTGGAAACACCATATATTTT TRBV5-1 NA 15 many TRBJ1-3
CASSYRDRDVAHGTDTQYF TGTGCCAGCAGTTACCGGGACAGGGACGTCGCACATGGGACAGATACGCAGTATTTT TRBV28 TRBD1 19 NA TRBJ2-3
CASSLYGSELAYGYTF TGTGCCAGCAGTTTATACGGCTCGGAGTTAGCCTATGGCTACACCTTC TRBV12-3/TRBV12-4 NA 16 few TRBJ1-2
CASSPSGGIANTIYF TGCGCCAGCAGCCCAAGCGGGGGAATTGCAAACACCATATATTTT TRBV5-1 NA 15 many TRBJ1-3
CAISEAGRHNEQFF TGTGCCATCAGTGAAGCGGGGAGACACAATGAGCAGTTCTTC TRBV10-3 TRBD2 14 few TRBJ2-1
CASSSVAPGELFF TGTGCCAGCAGCTCCGTAGCCCCCGGGGAGCTGTTTTTT TRBV7-9 NA 13 NA TRBJ2-2
CASSQDLQGRIPYGYTF TGCGCCAGCAGCCAAGATCTGCAGGGGCGTATTCCCTATGGCTACACCTTC TRBV4-3 NA 17 few TRBJ1-2
CARDYIDRGLSNQPQHF TGTGCCAGGGACTATATTGACAGGGGGCTTAGCAATCAGCCCCAGCATTTT TRBV6-4 TRBD1 17 NA TRBJ1-5
CASSLVPAGGNEQFF TGTGCCAGCAGCTTAGTACCAGCGGGGGGCAATGAGCAGTTCTTC TRBV7-8 TRBD2 15 NA TRBJ2-1
CASSLVTGAYEQYF TGTGCCAGCAGCTTGGTAACAGGGGCCTACGAGCAGTACTTC TRBV5-5 TRBD1 14 few TRBJ2-7
CSVAQTGISYEQYF TGCAGCGTTGCCCAGACAGGGATCTCCTACGAGCAGTACTTC TRBV29-1 TRBD1 14 NA TRBJ2-7
CASSQEKYRDILFLPEAFF TGTGCCAGCAGCCAAGAAAAGTACCGGGACATTCTTTTTCTCCCTGAAGCTTTCTTT TRBV5-5 NA 19 many TRBJ1-1
CASSLDRFGNEQFF TGTGCCAGCAGTCTAGACAGGTTCGGGAATGAGCAGTTCTTC TRBV6-1 NA 14 NA TRBJ2-1